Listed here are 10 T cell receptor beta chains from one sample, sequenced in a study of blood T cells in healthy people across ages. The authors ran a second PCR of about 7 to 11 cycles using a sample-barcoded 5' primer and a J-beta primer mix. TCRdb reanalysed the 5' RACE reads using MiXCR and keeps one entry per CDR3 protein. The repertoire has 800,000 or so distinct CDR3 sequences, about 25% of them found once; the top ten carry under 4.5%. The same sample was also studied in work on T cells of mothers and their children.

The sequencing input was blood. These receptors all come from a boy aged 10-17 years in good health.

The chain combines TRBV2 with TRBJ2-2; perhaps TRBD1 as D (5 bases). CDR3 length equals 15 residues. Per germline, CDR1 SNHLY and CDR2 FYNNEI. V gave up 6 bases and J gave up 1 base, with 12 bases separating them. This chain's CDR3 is CASRVTVVNTGELFF. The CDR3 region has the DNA TGTGCCAGCAGGGTGACAGTCGTGAACACCGGGGAGCTGTTTTTT.

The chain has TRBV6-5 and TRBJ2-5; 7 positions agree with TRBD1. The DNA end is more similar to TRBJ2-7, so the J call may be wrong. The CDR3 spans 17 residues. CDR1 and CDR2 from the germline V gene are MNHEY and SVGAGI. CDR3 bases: TGTGCCAGCAGTTACTCGGTACAGAAGACAGGGAATTACGAGCAGTACTTC. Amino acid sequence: CASSYSVQKTGNYEQYF.

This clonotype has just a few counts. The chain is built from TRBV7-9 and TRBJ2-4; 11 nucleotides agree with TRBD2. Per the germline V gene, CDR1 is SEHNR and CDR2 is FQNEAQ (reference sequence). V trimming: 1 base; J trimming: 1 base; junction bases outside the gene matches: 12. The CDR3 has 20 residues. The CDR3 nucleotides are TGTGCCAGCAGCTTAGGGCCCGTAGCGGGAGGGCCTGGGGCCAAAAACATTCAGTACTTC. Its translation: CASSLGPVAGGPGAKNIQYF.

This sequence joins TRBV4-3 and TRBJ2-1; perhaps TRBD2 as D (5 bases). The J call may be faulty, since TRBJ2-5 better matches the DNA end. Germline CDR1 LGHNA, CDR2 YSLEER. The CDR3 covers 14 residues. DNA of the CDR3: TGCGCCAGCAGTCCCTGGAGGACCGCAGAGACCCAGTACTTC. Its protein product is CASSPWRTAETQYF.

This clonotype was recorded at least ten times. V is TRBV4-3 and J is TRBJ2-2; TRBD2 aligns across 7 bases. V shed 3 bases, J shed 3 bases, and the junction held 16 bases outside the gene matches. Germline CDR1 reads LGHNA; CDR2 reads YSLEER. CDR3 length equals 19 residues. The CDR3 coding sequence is TGCGCCAGCAGCCACGCAAAACCGGGACTACAATCGGACACCGGGGAGCTGTTTTTT. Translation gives CASSHAKPGLQSDTGELFF.

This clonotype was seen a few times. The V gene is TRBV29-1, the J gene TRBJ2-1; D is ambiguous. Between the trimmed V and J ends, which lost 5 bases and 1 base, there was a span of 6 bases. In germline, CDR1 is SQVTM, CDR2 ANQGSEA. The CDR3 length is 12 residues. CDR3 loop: CSVFVSYNEQFF. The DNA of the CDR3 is TGCAGCGTTTTTGTATCCTACAATGAGCAGTTCTTC.

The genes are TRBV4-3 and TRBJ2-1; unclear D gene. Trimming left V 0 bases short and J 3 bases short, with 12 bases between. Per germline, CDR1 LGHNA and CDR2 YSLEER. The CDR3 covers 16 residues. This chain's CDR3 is CASSQDHRSYYNEQFF. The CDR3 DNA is TGCGCCAGCAGCCAAGATCATCGGAGTTACTACAATGAGCAGTTCTTC.

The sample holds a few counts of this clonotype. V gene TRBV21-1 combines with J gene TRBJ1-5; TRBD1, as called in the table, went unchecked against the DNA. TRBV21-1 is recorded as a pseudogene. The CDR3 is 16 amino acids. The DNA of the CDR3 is TGTGCCAGCAGCAAAGGGGGCAGGGCTAGCAATCAGCCCCAGCATTTT. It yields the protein CASSKGGRASNQPQHF.

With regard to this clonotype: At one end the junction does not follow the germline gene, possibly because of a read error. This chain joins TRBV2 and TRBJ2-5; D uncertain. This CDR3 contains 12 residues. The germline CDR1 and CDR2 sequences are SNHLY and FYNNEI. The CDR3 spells CASSESWSSDAF. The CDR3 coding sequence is TGTGCCAGCAGTGAAAGTTGGAGCAGCGATGCCTTC.

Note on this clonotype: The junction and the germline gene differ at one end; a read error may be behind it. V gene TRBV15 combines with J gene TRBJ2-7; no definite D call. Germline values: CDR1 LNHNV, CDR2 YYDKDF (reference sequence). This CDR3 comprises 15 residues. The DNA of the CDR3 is TGTGCCACCAGTAGAGCGTCAGGACCGTCCTACGAGCAGTACTTC. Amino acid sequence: CATSRASGPSYEQYF.